The 10 T cell receptor beta chains below all came from one sample that was sequenced in a study of shared clonotypes between healthy human individuals. The naive CD8 population came from CD45RO-negative cells selected for CCR7, without terminally differentiated effector memory CD45RA+ cells. Here immunoSEQ multiplex PCR was the method, and the copy in TCRdb shows in-frame clones only, minus some. The table shows about 680,000 clones, with around 92% occurring only once. The specimen sequenced was naive CD8+ T cells sorted from blood. The source is a man aged 30-40 years in good health.

V gene TRBV13 combines with J gene TRBJ1-5, with D unresolved. Trimming stripped 5 bases from V and 7 bases from J, with 9 bases between. Per germline, CDR1 PRHDT and CDR2 FYEKMQ (reference sequence). The CDR3 consists of 12 residues. The CDR3 coding sequence is TGTGCCAGCAGCCCCTACGGGCAGCCCCAGCATTTT. This sequence encodes CASSPYGQPQHF. Full variable domain (missing parts from reference TRBV13 and TRBJ1-5): AAGVIQSPRHLIKEKRETATLKCYPIPRHDTVYWYQQGPGQDPQFLISFYEKMQSDKGSIPDRFSAQQFSDYHSELNMSSLELGDSALYFCASSPYGQPQHFGDGTRLSIL.

V usage is TRBV14 and J usage is TRBJ2-1; possible D gene TRBD2, 5 bases. Germline V gene sequence: CDR1 SGHDN, CDR2 FVKESK. Trimming stripped 5 bases from V and 0 bases from J, with 14 bases between. CDR3 length equals 16 residues. CDR3 DNA: TGTGCCAGCAGCTGGGAAGCGGAGAGCTCCTACAATGAGCAGTTCTTC. Translated, it gives CASSWEAESSYNEQFF.

The V and J genes are TRBV5-6 and TRBJ2-5, with D maybe TRBD2 (5 bases). The CDR3 runs 14 residues. CDR1 and CDR2 (germline): SGHDT, YYEEEE. The V end lost 1 base, the J end lost 0 bases, and 7 bases lay between the germline ends. The CDR3 coding sequence is TGTGCCAGCAGCTTGCCGGGAAACCAAGAGACCCAGTACTTC. Translating gives CASSLPGNQETQYF.

J is TRBJ2-7 and V is TRBV27; tentative D call: TRBD2 (6 bases). This CDR3 is 14 amino acids long. V lost 7 bases, J lost 2 bases, and 15 bases lay in between. The V gene's germline CDR1 is MNHEY and CDR2 SMNVEV (reference sequence). CDR3 DNA sequence: TGTGCCAGCATTTCGCCGGGGGTCACCTACGAGCAGTACTTC. Translated, it gives CASISPGVTYEQYF.

The V gene is TRBV7-9, the J gene TRBJ2-4, with D perhaps matching TRBD2 (7 bases). V was trimmed by 3 bases and J by 10 bases, leaving 10 bases between them. The CDR3 sequence is 12 residues long. CDR1 and CDR2 from the germline V gene are SEHNR and FQNEAQ (reference sequence). CDR3 sequence: CASSLGGRIQYF. As DNA, the CDR3 is TGTGCCAGCAGCTTGGGGGGGCGTATTCAGTACTTC. The whole variable domain, remainder taken from reference TRBV7-9 and TRBJ2-4, is DTGVSQNPRHKITKRGQNVTFRCDPISEHNRLYWYRQTLGQGPEFLTYFQNEAQLEKSRLLSDRFSAERPKGSFSTLEIQRTEQGDSAMYLCASSLGGRIQYFGAGTRLSVL.

This clone was detected only once. The rearrangement links TRBV7-9 to TRBJ1-3, with a weak D call TRBD1 (5 bases). The CDR3 has 14 amino acids. The V and J ends lost 3 bases and 8 bases respectively, with 14 bases between them. Germline CDR1 is SEHNR and CDR2 is FQNEAQ (reference sequence). CDR3 nucleotides: TGTGCCAGCAGCTTGCAAGACAGAGAGGACACCATATATTTT. Protein product: CASSLQDREDTIYF.

The V and J genes are TRBV7-9 and TRBJ2-7, with unresolved D. The germline V gene has CDR1 SEHNR and CDR2 FQNEAQ (reference sequence). V dropped 4 bases and J dropped 4 bases, with 11 bases sitting between them. The CDR3 is 13 amino acids. The CDR3 region is CASSSHLPYEQYF. The CDR3 DNA reads TGTGCCAGCAGCTCCCACCTCCCTTACGAGCAGTACTTC. The variable domain in full, completed from reference TRBV7-9 and TRBJ2-7, reads DTGVSQNPRHKITKRGQNVTFRCDPISEHNRLYWYRQTLGQGPEFLTYFQNEAQLEKSRLLSDRFSAERPKGSFSTLEIQRTEQGDSAMYLCASSSHLPYEQYFGPGTRLTVT.

This chain uses TRBV6-1 with TRBJ1-5; 7 nucleotides align to TRBD1. There are 12 residues in the CDR3. Germline CDR1 reads MNHNS; CDR2 reads SASEGT. Trimming took 8 bases from V and 4 from J; bases not matched to a gene: 2. The CDR3 loop is CASQQGNQPQHF. Here the CDR3 DNA reads TGTGCCAGCCAACAGGGGAATCAGCCCCAGCATTTT.

For this clone: The sample holds other DNA sequences that translate to the same CDR3. V is TRBV7-9 and J is TRBJ2-1, with TRBD2 identical over 7 bases. The CDR3 has 14 residues. The V segment lost 0 bases and the J segment 5 bases; nucleotides outside the gene matches: 1. CDR1 and CDR2 from the germline V gene are SEHNR and FQNEAQ (reference sequence). As DNA, the CDR3 is TGTGCCAGCAGCTTAGCGGGAGGGAACAATGAGCAGTTCTTC. Its protein product is CASSLAGGNNEQFF.

The rearrangement uses TRBV7-9 and TRBJ2-1, with a weak D call TRBD1 (5 bases). Germline V gene lookup returns CDR1 SEHNR and CDR2 FQNEAQ (reference sequence). The CDR3 consists of 16 residues. Trimming removed 1 base at V and 6 bases at J, with 16 bases between. The CDR3 region is CASSLEQGGRRNEQFF. Here the CDR3 DNA reads TGTGCCAGCAGCTTAGAGCAGGGTGGTAGACGCAATGAGCAGTTCTTC.